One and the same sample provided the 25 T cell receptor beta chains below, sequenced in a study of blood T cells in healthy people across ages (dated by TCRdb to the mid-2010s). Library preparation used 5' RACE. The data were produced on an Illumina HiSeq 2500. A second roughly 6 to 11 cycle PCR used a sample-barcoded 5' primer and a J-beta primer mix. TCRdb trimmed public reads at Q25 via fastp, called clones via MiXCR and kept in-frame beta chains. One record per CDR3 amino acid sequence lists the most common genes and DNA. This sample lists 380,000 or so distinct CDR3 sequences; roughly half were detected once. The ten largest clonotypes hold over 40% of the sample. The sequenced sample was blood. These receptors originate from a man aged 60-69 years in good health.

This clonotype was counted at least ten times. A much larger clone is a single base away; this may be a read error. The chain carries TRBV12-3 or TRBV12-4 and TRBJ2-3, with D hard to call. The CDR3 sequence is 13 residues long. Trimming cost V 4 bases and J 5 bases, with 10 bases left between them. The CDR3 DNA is TGTGCCAGCAGTTGGGATCTAGAAGATACGCAGTATTTT. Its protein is CASSWDLEDTQYF.

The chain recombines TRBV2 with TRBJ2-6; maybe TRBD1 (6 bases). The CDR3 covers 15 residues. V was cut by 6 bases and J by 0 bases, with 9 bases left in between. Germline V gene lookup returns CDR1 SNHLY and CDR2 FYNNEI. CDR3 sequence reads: CASSDRSSGANVLTF. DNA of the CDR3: TGTGCCAGCAGCGACAGGAGCTCTGGGGCCAACGTCCTGACTTTC.

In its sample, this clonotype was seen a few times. CDR3 region: CASSLSGANYGYTF. The CDR3 nucleotides are TGTGCCAGCAGCTTGTCGGGGGCTAACTATGGCTACACCTTC. The chain couples TRBV7-2 to TRBJ1-2; TRBD1 might be the D (5 bases). V was cut by 3 bases and J by 0 bases, with 8 bases left in between. Looked up from germline, CDR1 is SGHTA and CDR2 is FQGNSA. The CDR3 is 14 residues long.

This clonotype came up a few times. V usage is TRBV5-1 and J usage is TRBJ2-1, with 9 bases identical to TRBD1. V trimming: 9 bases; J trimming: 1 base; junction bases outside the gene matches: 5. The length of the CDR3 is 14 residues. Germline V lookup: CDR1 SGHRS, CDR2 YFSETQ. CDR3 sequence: CATSTGGSYNEQFF. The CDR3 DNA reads TGCGCCACCTCGACAGGGGGTTCCTACAATGAGCAGTTCTTC. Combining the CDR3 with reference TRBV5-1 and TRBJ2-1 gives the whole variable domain KAGVTQTPRYLIKTRGQQVTLSCSPISGHRSVSWYQQTPGQGLQFLFEYFSETQRNKGNFPGRFSGRQFSNSRSEMNVSTLELGDSALYLCATSTGGSYNEQFFGPGTRLTVL.

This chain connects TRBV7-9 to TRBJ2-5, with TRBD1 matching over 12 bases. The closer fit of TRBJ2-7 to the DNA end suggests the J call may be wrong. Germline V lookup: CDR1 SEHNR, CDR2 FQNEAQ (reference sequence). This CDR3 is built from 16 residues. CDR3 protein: CASSILLGQGAAEQYF. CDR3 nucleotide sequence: TGTGCCAGCAGCATTCTGTTGGGACAGGGGGCTGCCGAGCAGTACTTC.

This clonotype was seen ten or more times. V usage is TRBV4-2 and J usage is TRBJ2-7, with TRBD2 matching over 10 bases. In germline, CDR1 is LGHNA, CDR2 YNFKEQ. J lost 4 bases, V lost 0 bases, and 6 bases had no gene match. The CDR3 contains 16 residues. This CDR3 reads CASSQDASSGSYEQYF. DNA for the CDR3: TGTGCCAGCAGCCAAGATGCGTCTAGCGGGAGTTACGAGCAGTACTTC.

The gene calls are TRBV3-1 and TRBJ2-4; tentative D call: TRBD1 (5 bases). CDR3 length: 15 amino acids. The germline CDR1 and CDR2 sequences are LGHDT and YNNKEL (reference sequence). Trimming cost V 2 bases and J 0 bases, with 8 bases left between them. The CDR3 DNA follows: TGTGCCAGCAGCCAACAAGGGGTAGCCAAAAACATTCAGTACTTC. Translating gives CASSQQGVAKNIQYF.

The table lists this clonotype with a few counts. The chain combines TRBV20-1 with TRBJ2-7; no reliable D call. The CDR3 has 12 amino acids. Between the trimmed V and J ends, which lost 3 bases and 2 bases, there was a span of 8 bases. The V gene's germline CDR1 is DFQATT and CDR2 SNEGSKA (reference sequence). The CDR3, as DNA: TGCAGTGCTAGCACGGATACCTACGAGCAGTACTTC. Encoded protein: CSASTDTYEQYF.

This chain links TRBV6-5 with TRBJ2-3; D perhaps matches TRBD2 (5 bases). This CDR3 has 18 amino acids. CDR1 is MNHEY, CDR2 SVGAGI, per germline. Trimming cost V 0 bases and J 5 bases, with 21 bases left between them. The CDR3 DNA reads TGTGCCAGCAGTTACTCGAAGTCCAGCCCCGGACGGGGAGATACGCAGTATTTT. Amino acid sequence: CASSYSKSSPGRGDTQYF.

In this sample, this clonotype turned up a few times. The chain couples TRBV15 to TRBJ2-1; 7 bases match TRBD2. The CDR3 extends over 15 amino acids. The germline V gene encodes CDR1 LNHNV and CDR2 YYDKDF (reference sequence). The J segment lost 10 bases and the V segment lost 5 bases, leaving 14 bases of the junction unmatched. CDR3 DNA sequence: TGTGCCACCAGCGCCCAGCGGGACCCGCGAACGGAGCAGTTCTTC. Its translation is CATSAQRDPRTEQFF.

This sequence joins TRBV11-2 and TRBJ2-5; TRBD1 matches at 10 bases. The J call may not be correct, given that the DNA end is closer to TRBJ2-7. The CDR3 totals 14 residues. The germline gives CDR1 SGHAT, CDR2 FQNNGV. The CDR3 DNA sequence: TGTGCCAGCAGCTTACAGCGACAGGGGGCCGAGCAGTACTTC. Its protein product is CASSLQRQGAEQYF.

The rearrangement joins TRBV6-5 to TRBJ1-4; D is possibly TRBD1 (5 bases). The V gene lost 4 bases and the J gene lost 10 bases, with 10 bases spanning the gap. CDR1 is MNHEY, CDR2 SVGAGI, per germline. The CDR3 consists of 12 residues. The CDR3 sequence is CASSSSGIKLFF. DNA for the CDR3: TGTGCCAGCAGTTCCTCAGGGATAAAACTGTTTTTT.

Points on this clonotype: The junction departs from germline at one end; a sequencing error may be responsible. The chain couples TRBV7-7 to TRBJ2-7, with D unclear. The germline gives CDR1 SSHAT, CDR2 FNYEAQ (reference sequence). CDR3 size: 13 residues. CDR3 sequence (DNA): TGTGCTAGCAGCTTTGGGCAGTCCTACGAGCAGTACTTC. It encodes CASSFGQSYEQYF.

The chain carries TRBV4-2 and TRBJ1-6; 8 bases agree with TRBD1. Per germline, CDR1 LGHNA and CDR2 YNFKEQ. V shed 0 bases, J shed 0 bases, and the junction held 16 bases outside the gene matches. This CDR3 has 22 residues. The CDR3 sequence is CASSQDITLDRDRSSYNSPLHF. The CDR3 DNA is TGTGCCAGCAGCCAAGATATAACCCTCGACAGGGACAGGAGCTCCTATAATTCACCCCTCCACTTT.

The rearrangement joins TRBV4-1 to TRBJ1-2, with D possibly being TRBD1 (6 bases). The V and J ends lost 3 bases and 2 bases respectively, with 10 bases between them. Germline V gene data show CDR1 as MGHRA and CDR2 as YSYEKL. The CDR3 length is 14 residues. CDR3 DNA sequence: TGCGCCAGCAGCCAGACAGGAGGGAACTATGGCTACACCTTC. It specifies CASSQTGGNYGYTF.

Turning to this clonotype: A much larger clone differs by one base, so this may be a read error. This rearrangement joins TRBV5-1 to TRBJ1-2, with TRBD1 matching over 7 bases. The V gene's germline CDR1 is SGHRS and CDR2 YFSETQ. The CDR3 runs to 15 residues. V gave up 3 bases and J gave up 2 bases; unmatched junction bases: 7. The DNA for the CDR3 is TGCGCCAGCAGCTGCTCGATACAGGGGAACTATGGCTACACCTTC. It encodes CASSCSIQGNYGYTF.

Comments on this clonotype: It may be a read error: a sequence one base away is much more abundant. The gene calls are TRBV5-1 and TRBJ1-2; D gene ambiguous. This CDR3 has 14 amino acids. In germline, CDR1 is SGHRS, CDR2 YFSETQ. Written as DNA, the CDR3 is TGCGCCAACAGCTCGAATAAAGCTCTCTATGGCTACACCTTC. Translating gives CANSSNKALYGYTF.

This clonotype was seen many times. The CDR3 reads CASSFGTGGRYGYGYTF. Here the CDR3 DNA reads TGCGCCAGCAGCTTTGGGACAGGTGGAAGGTATGGCTATGGCTACACCTTC. The chain uses TRBV5-1 and TRBJ1-2, with 8 bases matching TRBD1. The CDR3 length is 17 residues. V shed 2 bases, J shed 4 bases, and the junction held 13 bases outside the gene matches. Germline-derived CDR1 and CDR2 are SGHRS and YFSETQ.

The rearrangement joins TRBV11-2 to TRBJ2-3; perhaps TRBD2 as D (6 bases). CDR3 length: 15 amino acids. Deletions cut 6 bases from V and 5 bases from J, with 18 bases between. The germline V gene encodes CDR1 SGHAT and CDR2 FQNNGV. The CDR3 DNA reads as TGTGCCAGCAGTACTCGAGCGGAGGGTGGAGATACGCAGTATTTT. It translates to CASSTRAEGGDTQYF. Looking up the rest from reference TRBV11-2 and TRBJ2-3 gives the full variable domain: EAGVAQSPRYKIIEKRQSVAFWCNPISGHATLYWYQQILGQGPKLLIQFQNNGVVDDSQLPKDRFSAERLKGVDSTLKIQPAKLEDSAVYLCASSTRAEGGDTQYFGPGTRLTVL.

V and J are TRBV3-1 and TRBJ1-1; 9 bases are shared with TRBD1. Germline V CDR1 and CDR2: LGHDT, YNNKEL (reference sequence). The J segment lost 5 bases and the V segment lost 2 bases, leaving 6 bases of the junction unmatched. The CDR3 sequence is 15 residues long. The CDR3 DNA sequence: TGTGCCAGCAGCCAATACCGACAGGGGGGGACTGAAGCTTTCTTT. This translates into CASSQYRQGGTEAFF.

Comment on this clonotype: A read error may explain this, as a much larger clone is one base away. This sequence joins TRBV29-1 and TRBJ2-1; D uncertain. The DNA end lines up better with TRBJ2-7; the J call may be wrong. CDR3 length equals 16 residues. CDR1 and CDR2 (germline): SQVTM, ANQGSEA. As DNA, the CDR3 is TGCGGCGTTGGCGGTTTGGCAGGTCGAAATCGTTACGAGCAGTACTTC. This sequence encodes CGVGGLAGRNRYEQYF.

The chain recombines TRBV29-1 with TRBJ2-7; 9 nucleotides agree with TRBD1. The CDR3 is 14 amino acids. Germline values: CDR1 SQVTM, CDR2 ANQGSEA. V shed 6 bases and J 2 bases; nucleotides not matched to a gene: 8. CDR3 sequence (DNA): TGCAGCGTAGCTCCGGGACAGGGTACCTACGAGCAGTACTTC. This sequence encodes CSVAPGQGTYEQYF.

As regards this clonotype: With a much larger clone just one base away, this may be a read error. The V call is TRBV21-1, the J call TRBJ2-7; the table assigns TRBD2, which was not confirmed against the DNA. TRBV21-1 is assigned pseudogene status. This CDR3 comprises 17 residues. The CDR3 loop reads CAGSKPLAGGPRNEQYF. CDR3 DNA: TGTGCCGGCAGCAAACCACTAGCGGGAGGGCCTCGGAACGAGCAGTACTTC.

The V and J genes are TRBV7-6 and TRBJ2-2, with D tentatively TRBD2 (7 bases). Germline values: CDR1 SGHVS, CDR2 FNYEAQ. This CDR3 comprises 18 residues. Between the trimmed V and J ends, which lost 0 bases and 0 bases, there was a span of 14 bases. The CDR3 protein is CASSLAGGQGANTGELFF. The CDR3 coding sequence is TGTGCCAGCAGCTTAGCCGGGGGGCAGGGCGCGAACACCGGGGAGCTGTTTTTT.

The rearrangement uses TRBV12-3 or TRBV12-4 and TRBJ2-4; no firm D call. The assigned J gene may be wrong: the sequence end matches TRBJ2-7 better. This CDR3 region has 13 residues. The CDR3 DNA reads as TGTGCCAGCAGTCCCAGCCTAGCCTACGAGCAGTACTTC. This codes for CASSPSLAYEQYF.